This entry concerns a single T cell receptor beta chain. What it binds is unknown. This sample is drawn from a study of cytomegalovirus exposure and HLA in healthy donors. Study information: Clustering assigned over 70% of the roughly 400 genotyped donors to the Caucasian-associated ancestry cluster. Study-wide findings and caveats: According to a later analysis, most TCR beta chains associated with CMV appeared HLA-restricted.

The PCR contained 60 Vbeta and 13 Jbeta primers. Using immunoSEQ multiplex PCR, the repertoire was profiled, and TCRdb retains in-frame clones only, with some absent. The sample includes roughly 200,000 clones, 75% to 80% of them seen just once. CDR3 length: 15 amino acids. CDR1 MNHEY and CDR2 SVGAGI come from the germline V gene. V dropped 6 bases and J dropped 5 bases, with 18 bases sitting between them. The V gene is TRBV6-5, the J gene TRBJ2-3; TRBD1 is a possible D gene (6 bases). The sequence derives from a female donor in good health and CMV-seronegative. The specimen was PBMCs. The CDR3 sequence: CASRSTGSGKDTQYF. CDR3 DNA sequence: TGTGCCAGCAGGAGCACAGGGTCTGGGAAAGATACGCAGTATTTT.